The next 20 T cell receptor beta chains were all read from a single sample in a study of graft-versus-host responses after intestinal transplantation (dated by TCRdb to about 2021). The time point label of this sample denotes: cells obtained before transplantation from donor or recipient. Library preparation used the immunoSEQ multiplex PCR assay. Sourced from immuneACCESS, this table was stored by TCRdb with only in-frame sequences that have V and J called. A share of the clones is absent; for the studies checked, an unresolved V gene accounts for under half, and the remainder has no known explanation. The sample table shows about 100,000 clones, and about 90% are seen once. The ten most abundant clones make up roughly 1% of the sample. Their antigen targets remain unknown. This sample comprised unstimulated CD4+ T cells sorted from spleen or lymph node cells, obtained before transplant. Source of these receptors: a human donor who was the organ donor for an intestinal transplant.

The CDR3 loop is CASYRGLGYGYTF. CDR3 coding DNA: TGTGCCAGCTACAGGGGGCTGGGCTATGGCTACACCTTC. This rearrangement joins TRBV19 to TRBJ1-2; 9 bases are a match to TRBD1. Germline assignment: CDR1 LNHDA and CDR2 SQIVND (reference sequence). This CDR3 contains 13 residues. V shed 9 bases and J 4 bases; nucleotides not matched to a gene: 6.

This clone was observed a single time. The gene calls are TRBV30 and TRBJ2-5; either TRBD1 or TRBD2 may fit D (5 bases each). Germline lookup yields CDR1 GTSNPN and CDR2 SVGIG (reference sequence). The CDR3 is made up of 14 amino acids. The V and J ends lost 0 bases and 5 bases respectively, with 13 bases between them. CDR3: CAWSVFKWGETQYF. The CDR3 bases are TGTGCCTGGAGTGTGTTCAAGTGGGGGGAGACCCAGTACTTC.

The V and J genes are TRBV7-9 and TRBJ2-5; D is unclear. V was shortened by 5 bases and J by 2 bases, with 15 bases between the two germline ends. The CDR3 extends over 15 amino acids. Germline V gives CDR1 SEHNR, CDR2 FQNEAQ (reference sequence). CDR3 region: CASSPGRVAQETQYF. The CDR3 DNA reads TGTGCCAGCAGCCCCGGGCGCGTGGCGCAAGAGACCCAGTACTTC.

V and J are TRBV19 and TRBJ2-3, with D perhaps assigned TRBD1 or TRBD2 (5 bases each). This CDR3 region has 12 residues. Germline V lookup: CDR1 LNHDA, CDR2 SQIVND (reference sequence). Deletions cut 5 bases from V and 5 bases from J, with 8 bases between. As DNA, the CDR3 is TGTGCCAGTAGTGGGGACCTAGATACGCAGTATTTT. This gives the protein CASSGDLDTQYF.

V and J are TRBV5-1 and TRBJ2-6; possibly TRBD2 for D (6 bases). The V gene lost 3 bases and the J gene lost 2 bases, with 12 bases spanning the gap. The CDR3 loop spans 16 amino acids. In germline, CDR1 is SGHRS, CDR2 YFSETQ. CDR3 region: CASSWTGGAGANVLTF. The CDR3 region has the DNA TGCGCCAGCAGCTGGACCGGGGGAGCTGGGGCCAACGTCCTGACTTTC.

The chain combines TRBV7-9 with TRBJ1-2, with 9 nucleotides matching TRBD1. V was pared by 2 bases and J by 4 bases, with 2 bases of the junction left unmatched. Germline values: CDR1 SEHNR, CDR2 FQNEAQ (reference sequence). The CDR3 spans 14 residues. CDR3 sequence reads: CASSLRDRAYGYTF. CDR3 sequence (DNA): TGTGCCAGCAGCTTAAGGGACAGGGCCTATGGCTACACCTTC.

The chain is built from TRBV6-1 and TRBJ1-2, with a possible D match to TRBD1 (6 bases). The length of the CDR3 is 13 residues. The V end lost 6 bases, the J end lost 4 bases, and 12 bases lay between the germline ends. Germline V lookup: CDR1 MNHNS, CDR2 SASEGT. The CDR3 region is CASRGQGGYGYTF. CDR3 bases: TGTGCCAGCAGAGGGCAAGGGGGCTATGGCTACACCTTC.

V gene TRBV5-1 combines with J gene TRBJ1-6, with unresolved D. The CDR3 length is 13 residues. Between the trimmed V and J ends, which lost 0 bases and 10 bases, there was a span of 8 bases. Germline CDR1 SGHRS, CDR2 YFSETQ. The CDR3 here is CASSLEYASPLHF. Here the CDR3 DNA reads TGCGCCAGCAGCTTGGAATACGCCTCACCCCTCCACTTT.

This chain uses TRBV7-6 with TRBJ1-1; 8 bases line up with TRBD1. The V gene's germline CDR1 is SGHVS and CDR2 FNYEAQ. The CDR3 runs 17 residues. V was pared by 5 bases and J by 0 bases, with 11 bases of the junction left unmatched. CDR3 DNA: TGTGCCAGCAGCGGATATGGGACAGGAGTCATGAACACTGAAGCTTTCTTT. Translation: CASSGYGTGVMNTEAFF.

This chain's CDR3 is CASSLVVYEQYF. Written as DNA, the CDR3 is TGTGCCAGCAGCTTAGTAGTCTACGAGCAGTACTTC. The V call is TRBV7-2, the J call TRBJ2-7, with D hard to call. With 1 base removed from V and 3 bases from J, the gap between germline ends came to 4 bases. Germline V CDR1 and CDR2: SGHTA, FQGNSA. The CDR3 is made up of 12 amino acids.

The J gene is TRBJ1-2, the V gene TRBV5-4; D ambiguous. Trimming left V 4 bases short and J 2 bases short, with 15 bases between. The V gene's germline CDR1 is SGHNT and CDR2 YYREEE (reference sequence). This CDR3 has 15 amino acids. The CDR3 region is CASSTSRATNYGYTF. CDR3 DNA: TGTGCCAGCAGCACAAGCCGGGCCACGAACTATGGCTACACCTTC.

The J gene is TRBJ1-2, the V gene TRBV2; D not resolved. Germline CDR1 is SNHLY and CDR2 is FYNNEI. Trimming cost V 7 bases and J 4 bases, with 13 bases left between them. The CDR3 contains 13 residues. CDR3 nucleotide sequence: TGTGCCAGCACCTACACGGGTGGCTATGGCTACACCTTC. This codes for CASTYTGGYGYTF.

For the CDR3, the DNA is TGCGCCAGCAGCTTGGAGGGTAGTCAAGAGACCCAGTACTTC. This sequence encodes CASSLEGSQETQYF. The chain carries TRBV5-1 and TRBJ2-5, with unresolved D. Germline-derived CDR1 and CDR2 are SGHRS and YFSETQ. This CDR3 region has 14 residues. Between the trimmed V and J ends, which lost 0 bases and 2 bases, there was a span of 8 bases.

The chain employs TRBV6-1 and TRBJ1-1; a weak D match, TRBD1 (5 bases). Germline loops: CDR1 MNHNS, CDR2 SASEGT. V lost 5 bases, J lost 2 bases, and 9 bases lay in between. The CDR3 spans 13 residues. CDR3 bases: TGTGCCAGCAGTCAACAGGCTAACACTGAAGCTTTCTTT. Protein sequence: CASSQQANTEAFF.

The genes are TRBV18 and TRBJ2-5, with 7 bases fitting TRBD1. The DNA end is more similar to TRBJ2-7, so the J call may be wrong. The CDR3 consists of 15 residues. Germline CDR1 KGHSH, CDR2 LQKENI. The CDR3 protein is CASSIQGVVSYEQYF. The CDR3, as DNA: TGTGCCAGCTCAATCCAGGGGGTTGTATCCTACGAGCAGTACTTC.

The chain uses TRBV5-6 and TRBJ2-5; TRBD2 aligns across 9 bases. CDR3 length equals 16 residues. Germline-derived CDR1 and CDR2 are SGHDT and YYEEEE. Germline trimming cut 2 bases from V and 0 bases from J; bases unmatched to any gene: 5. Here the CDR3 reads CASSFGLAPYQETQYF. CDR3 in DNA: TGTGCCAGCAGCTTTGGACTAGCGCCGTACCAAGAGACCCAGTACTTC.

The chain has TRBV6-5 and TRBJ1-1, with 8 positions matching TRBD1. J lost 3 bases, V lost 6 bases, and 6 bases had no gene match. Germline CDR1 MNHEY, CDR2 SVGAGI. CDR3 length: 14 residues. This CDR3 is CASSQTGGYTEAFF. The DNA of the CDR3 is TGTGCCAGCAGCCAAACAGGGGGGTACACTGAAGCTTTCTTT.

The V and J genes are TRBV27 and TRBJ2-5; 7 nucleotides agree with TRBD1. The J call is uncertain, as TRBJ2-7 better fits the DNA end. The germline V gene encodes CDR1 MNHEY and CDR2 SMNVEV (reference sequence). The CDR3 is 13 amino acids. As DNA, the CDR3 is TGTGCCACCTCACGGGACAGACTCTACGAGCAGTACTTC. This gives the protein CATSRDRLYEQYF.

CDR3 DNA sequence: TGTGCCAGTAGTATCGGACCCGCTGGGGGCTACACCTTC. Translated, it gives CASSIGPAGGYTF. The chain joins TRBV19 to TRBJ1-2, with D unclear. This CDR3 spans 13 amino acids. The germline V gene has CDR1 LNHDA and CDR2 SQIVND (reference sequence). Trimming cost V 3 bases and J 8 bases, with 13 bases left between them.

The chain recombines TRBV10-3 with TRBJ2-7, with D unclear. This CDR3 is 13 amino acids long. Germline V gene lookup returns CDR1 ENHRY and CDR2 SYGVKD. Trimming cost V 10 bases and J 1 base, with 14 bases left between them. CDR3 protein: CATAESYSYEQYF. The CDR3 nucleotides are TGTGCCACCGCAGAGTCTTATTCCTACGAGCAGTACTTC.